This TCR beta chain was captured in a study of blood T cell repertoires in COVID-19. Across the whole study: Donors in the United States, Italy and Spain gave samples during acute or convalescent COVID-19. In each case, the material was cDNA or gDNA derived from T cells, B-cell-depleted T cells, or PBMCs.

Original data processing: Amplification of reference gene primers provided the estimated nucleated cell counts. Clones were sequenced by immunoSEQ multiplex PCR, and TCRdb holds only the in-frame ones, with some missing. Clonal size and the V and J genes are those of that table, whereas D and trimming came from the DNA. Counted here are a few hundred thousand clones, 85% occurring once; the ten biggest clones make up more than 3%. CDR1 SGHRS and CDR2 YFSETQ come from the germline V gene. Trimming shortened V by 7 bases and J by 1 base, and 14 bases separated the two germline ends. CDR3 length: 14 residues.

The chain combines TRBV5-1 with TRBJ2-5; D is unresolved. The receptor was derived from a woman between 18 and 29 years old with acute or convalescent COVID-19. Sample: peripheral blood. CDR3 nucleotides: TGCGCCAGCTCCTTTAGTCATTCCCAAGAGACCCAGTACTTC. As protein: CASSFSHSQETQYF.